The 6 T cell receptor beta chains below all came from one sample that was sequenced in a study of brain T cells in children with intractable seizures. TCRdb keeps only in-frame clones here, not all; method: immunoSEQ multiplex PCR. The sample holds roughly 80,000 clones, approximately 94% seen once. This sample comprised peripheral blood, obtained at surgery. These receptors all come from a boy in the first two years of life with tuberous sclerosis and intractable seizures.

The chain joins TRBV28 to TRBJ1-2, with TRBD1 matching over 7 bases. The J segment lost 13 bases and the V segment lost 5 bases, leaving 13 bases of the junction unmatched. Germline V lookup: CDR1 MDHEN, CDR2 SYDVKM. This CDR3 has 13 residues. CDR3 nucleotide sequence: TGTGCCAGCAGTCTTGGGACAGAGGGGTCCGGCACCTTC. Its protein is CASSLGTEGSGTF.

The chain has TRBV29-1 and TRBJ1-5, with 10 bases matching TRBD1. Germline values: CDR1 SQVTM, CDR2 ANQGSEA. With 4 bases clipped from V and 7 bases from J, the junction kept 4 bases outside the gene matches. The CDR3 loop spans 13 amino acids. The CDR3 nucleotides read TGCAGCGTTGGGACAGGGGGAGGGCAGCCCCAGCATTTT. Protein product: CSVGTGGGQPQHF.

The chain uses TRBV7-8 and TRBJ2-7, with D hard to call. The germline V gene has CDR1 SGHVS and CDR2 FQNEAQ. The CDR3 is 16 residues long. The V end lost 4 bases, the J end lost 3 bases, and 19 bases lay between the germline ends. CDR3 loop: CASSSLPFTALYEQYF. As DNA, the CDR3 is TGTGCCAGCAGCTCCCTACCCTTTACAGCCCTCTACGAGCAGTACTTC.

V and J are TRBV20-1 and TRBJ1-1; no definite D call. This CDR3 contains 14 residues. V was cut by 3 bases and J by 7 bases, with 18 bases left in between. Germline V CDR1 and CDR2: DFQATT, SNEGSKA (reference sequence). The CDR3 sequence: CSASTGPGEGEAFF. CDR3 bases: TGCAGTGCTAGTACTGGACCCGGGGAGGGTGAAGCTTTCTTT.

The chain couples TRBV19 to TRBJ1-1; D perhaps matches TRBD1 (6 bases). The CDR3 totals 12 residues. CDR1 is LNHDA, CDR2 SQIVND, per germline (reference sequence). Trimming pared 6 bases from V and 5 bases from J, leaving 10 bases between. In DNA form, the CDR3 reads TGTGCCAGTAGACAGGGTTTAACTGAAGCTTTCTTT. Its protein product is CASRQGLTEAFF.

The V gene is TRBV27, the J gene TRBJ2-7, with D possibly matching TRBD1 (8 bases). The ends were cut back, 6 bases at V and 2 bases at J, with 29 bases in the middle. CDR1 MNHEY and CDR2 SMNVEV come from the germline V gene (reference sequence). The CDR3 contains 19 residues. The CDR3 sequence is CASRGGAGGGGLNPYEQYF. Here the CDR3 DNA reads TGTGCCAGCAGGGGGGGGGCAGGGGGCGGAGGGTTAAACCCCTACGAGCAGTACTTC.